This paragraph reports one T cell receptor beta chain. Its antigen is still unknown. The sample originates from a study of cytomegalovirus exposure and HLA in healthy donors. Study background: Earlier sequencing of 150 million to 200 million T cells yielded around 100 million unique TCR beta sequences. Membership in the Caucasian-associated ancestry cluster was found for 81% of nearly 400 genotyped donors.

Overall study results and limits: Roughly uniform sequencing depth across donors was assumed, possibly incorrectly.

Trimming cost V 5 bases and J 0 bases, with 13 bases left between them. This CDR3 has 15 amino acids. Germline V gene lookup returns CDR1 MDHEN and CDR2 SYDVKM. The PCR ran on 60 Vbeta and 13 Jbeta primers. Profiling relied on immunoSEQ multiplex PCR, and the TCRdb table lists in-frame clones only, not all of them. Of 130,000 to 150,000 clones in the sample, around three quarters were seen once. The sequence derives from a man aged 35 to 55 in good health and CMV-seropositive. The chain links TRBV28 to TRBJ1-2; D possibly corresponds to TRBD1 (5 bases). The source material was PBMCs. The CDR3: CASSTTGTSNYGYTF. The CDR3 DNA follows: TGTGCCAGCAGTACCACAGGAACATCTAACTATGGCTACACCTTC.